This TCR beta chain was sequenced for a study of blood T cell repertoires in COVID-19 (dated by TCRdb to about 2020). Concerning the study at large: Samples from collaborators originated in the United States, Italy and Spain and spanned both the acute and convalescent phases of COVID-19. The prospective study material was composed of cDNA or gDNA derived from T cells, B-cell-depleted T cells, or PBMCs. Deeply sampled blood TCRbeta repertoires from subjects exposed to, actively infected with, or recovered from COVID-19 were included in the dataset. The repertoires were released in a freely available public database meant as a resource for research on the immune response to SARS-CoV-2. The samples were drawn from two sources: the first 160 participants of the ongoing ImmuneRACE study, and about 1,300 subjects contributed by 6 global collaborators. The sample metadata nearly always contained a de-identified subject ID, COVID-19 status, age in years and sex. Where HLA class I and class II types were available, the types were taken from metadata supplied by the sample provider, not from assay-based typing.

The CDR3 measures 14 amino acids from cysteine to phenylalanine. The sequence is cut down to CDR3 DNA, 42 bases in frame from base 1. Trimming leaves V shorter by 8 bases and J shorter by 7 bases, with the junction holding 11 bases beyond the gene matches. In the germline V gene, CDR1 corresponds to MDHEN and CDR2 to SYDVKM. At one collaborating source in Seattle, patients were enrolled during active infection and were followed longitudinally through the course of disease. Whole blood was collected in K2EDTA tubes by collaborating institutions according to the institutions' own protocols. Collaborator samples were shipped for TCRbeta analysis as frozen whole blood, isolated PBMCs, or DNA extracted from either sample type. TCRbeta CDR3 regions were amplified from genomic DNA using the immunoSEQ Assay, a bias-controlled multiplex PCR. In the source study's methods: Nucleated cell counts per sample were estimated from amplification of reference gene primers within the assay. To quantify the absolute abundance of each unique TCRbeta CDR3 rearrangement, sequence reads were collapsed and filtered. For each sample, productive Simpson clonality was calculated as the square root of Simpson's diversity index across productive rearrangements. TCRdb retrieved this table from immuneACCESS and kept in-frame rearrangements only. Not all clones are present; in checked studies, unresolved V genes account for under half, and no reason is known for the remainder. D and trimming were read from the DNA, whereas the V and J calls and clone size are those reported in that table. The sample table lists about 160,000 clones, roughly 84% of them with a count of one. Together, the top ten hold 6.5% to 7.5% of the sample.

The paper's findings and limits, for the study overall: Clinical and demographic metadata were provided uncurated, with the amount varying by source and participant.

Worth noting for this clone: This receptor's antigen is unknown. Nothing much larger sits one base from this clone, and base qualities are not available.

Here the chain combines TRBV28 and TRBJ1-5; 7 bases in the junction line up with TRBD1. This sequence originates from an elderly man with COVID-19, enrolled during active disease. The sequencing input was peripheral blood. For the CDR3, the sequence is CASRQGGLGQPQHF. In nucleotide form, the sequence is TGTGCCAGCCGACAGGGAGGCTTAGGGCAGCCCCAGCATTTT.